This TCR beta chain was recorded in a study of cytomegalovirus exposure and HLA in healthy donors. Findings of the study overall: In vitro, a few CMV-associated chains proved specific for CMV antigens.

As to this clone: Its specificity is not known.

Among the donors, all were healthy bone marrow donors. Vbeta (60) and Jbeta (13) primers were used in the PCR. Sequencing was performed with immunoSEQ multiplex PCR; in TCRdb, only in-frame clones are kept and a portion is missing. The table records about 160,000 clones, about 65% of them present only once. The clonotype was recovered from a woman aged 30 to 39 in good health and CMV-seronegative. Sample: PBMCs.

CDR3 sequence reads: CASSLGTGDSYEQYF. The DNA for the CDR3 is TGCGCCAGCAGCCTAGGGACAGGAGACTCCTACGAGCAGTACTTC. The J gene is TRBJ2-5, the V gene TRBV4-3, with 8 positions matching TRBD1. The assigned J gene may be wrong: the sequence end matches TRBJ2-7 better. This CDR3 is built from 15 residues. Germline-derived CDR1 and CDR2 are LGHNA and YSLEER.